This T cell receptor (beta chain) was captured in a study of T cell responses to AZD1222 COVID-19 vaccine. About the research overall: Second-dose intervals near 4 or 12 weeks were combined. Study conclusions and caveats: When two AZD1222 doses had been given, Spike-specific TCR breadth and depth rose. CD4 TCRs linked to vaccination spanned spike, dominating at 160-218 and 743-854. Repertoires in all cases were sampled only once the peak T cell response had passed.

Produced via immunoSEQ multiplex PCR; TCRdb's table is partial and in-frame only. The sample yields more than 150,000 clones, 85% to 90% seen once. As for this clone: Its antigen is still unknown.

Sequenced material: peripheral blood, taken on day 0 of AZD1222 vaccination. The clonotype was recovered from an adult in good health.

Here the CDR3 DNA reads TGTGCCAGCAGTTTATCGAGAATGCGGGTGAGGGTCCAAGAGACCCAGTACTTC. This encodes CASSLSRMRVRVQETQYF. The V and J genes are TRBV27 and TRBJ2-5; TRBD2 is a possible D gene (5 bases). Germline V lookup: CDR1 MNHEY, CDR2 SMNVEV (reference sequence). Trimming cost V 0 bases and J 1 base, with 18 bases left between them. The CDR3 has 18 amino acids.